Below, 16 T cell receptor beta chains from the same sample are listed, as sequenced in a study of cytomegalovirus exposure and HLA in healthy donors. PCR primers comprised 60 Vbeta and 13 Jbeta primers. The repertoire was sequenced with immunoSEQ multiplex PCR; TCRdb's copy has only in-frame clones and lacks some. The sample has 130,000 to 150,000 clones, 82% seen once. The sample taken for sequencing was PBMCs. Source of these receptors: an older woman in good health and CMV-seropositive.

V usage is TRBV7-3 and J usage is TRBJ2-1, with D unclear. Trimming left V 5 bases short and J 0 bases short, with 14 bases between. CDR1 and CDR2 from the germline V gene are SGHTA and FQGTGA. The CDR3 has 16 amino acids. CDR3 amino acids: CASSPYRLSSYNEQFF. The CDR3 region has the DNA TGTGCCAGCAGCCCTTATCGATTGAGCTCCTACAATGAGCAGTTCTTC.

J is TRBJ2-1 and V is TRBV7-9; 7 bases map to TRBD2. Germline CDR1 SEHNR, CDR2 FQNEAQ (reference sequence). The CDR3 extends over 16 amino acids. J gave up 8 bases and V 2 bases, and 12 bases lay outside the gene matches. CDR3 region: CASSLTMTGGADEQFF. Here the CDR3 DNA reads TGTGCCAGCAGCTTAACCATGACGGGAGGAGCGGATGAGCAGTTCTTC. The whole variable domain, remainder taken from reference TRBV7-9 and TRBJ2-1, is DTGVSQNPRHKITKRGQNVTFRCDPISEHNRLYWYRQTLGQGPEFLTYFQNEAQLEKSRLLSDRFSAERPKGSFSTLEIQRTEQGDSAMYLCASSLTMTGGADEQFFGPGTRLTVL.

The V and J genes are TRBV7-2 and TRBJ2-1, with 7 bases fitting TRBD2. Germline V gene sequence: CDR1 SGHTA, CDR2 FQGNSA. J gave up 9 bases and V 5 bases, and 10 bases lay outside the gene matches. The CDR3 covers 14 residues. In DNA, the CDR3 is TGTGCCAGCAGCCTAAGGACTAGTGGGGTTGAGCAGTTCTTC. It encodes CASSLRTSGVEQFF.

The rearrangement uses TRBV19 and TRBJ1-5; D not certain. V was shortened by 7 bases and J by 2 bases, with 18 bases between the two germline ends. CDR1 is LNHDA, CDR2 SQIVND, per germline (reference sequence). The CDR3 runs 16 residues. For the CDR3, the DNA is TGTGCCAGTACAAACGGGATTGGGGATGGCAATCAGCCCCAGCATTTT. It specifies CASTNGIGDGNQPQHF. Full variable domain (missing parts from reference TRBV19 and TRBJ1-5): DGGITQSPKYLFRKEGQNVTLSCEQNLNHDAMYWYRQDPGQGLRLIYYSQIVNDFQKGDIAEGYSVSREKKESFPLTVTSAQKNPTAFYLCASTNGIGDGNQPQHFGDGTRLSIL.

In DNA form, the CDR3 reads TGTGCCAGCAGCCAAGAAGTTAGACAGGGGAACGAGCAGTACTTC. It yields the protein CASSQEVRQGNEQYF. The V gene is TRBV4-2, the J gene TRBJ2-7, with 8 bases lining up with TRBD1. The CDR3 extends over 15 amino acids. Germline-derived CDR1 and CDR2 are LGHNA and YNFKEQ. V trimming: 0 bases; J trimming: 5 bases; junction bases outside the gene matches: 6.

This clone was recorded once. The CDR3 spells CASSPRGSAGNTIYF. In nucleotides, the CDR3 is TGTGCCAGCTCACCAAGGGGGTCGGCTGGAAACACCATATATTTT. The chain carries TRBV18 and TRBJ1-3; tentatively, D is TRBD1 (6 bases). The CDR3 covers 15 residues. V was shortened by 2 bases and J by 2 bases, with 10 bases between the two germline ends. The V gene's germline CDR1 is KGHSH and CDR2 LQKENI.

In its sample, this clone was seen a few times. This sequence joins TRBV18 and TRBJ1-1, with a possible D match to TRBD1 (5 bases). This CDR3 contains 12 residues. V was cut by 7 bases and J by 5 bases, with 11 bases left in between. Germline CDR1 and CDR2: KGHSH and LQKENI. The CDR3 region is CASFAPGTEAFF. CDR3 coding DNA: TGTGCCAGCTTTGCCCCAGGGACTGAAGCTTTCTTT.

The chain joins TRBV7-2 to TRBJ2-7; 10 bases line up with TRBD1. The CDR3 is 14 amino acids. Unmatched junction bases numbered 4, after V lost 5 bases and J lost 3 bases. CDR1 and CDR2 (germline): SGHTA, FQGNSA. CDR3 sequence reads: CASSRTGGFYEQYF. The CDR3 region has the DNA TGTGCCAGCAGCCGGACAGGGGGGTTCTACGAGCAGTACTTC.

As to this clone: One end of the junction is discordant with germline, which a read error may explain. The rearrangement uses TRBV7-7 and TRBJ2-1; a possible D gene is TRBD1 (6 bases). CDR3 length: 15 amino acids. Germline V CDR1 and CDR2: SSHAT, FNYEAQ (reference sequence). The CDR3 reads CASSLDGQLYNEQFF. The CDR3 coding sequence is TGTGCTAGCAGCTTAGACGGACAGCTCTACAATGAGCAGTTCTTC.

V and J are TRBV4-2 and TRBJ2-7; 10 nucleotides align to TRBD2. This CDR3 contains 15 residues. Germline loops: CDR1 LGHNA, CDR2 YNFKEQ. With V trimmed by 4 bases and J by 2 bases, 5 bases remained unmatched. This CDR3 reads CASSPLAGGPYEQYF. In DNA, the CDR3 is TGTGCCAGCAGCCCCTTAGCGGGAGGACCCTACGAGCAGTACTTC.

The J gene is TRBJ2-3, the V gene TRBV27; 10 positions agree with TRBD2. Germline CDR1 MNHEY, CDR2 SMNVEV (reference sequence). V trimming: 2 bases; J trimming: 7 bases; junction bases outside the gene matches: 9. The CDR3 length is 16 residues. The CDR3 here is CASSLTPGLASHTQYF. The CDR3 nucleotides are TGTGCCAGCAGTTTAACGCCGGGACTAGCGTCGCATACGCAGTATTTT.

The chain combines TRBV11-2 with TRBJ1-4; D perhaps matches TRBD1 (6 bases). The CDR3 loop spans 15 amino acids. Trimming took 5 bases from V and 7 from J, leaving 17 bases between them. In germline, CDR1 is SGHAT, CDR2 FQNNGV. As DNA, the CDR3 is TGTGCCAGCAGCCGCGGACAGAGACTATTTGAAAAACTGTTTTTT. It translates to CASSRGQRLFEKLFF.

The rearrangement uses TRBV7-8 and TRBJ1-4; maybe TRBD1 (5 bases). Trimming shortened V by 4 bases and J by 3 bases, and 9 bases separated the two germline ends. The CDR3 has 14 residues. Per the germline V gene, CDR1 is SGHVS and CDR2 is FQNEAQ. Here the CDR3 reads CASSSGHSNEKLFF. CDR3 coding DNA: TGTGCCAGCAGCTCCGGACATTCTAATGAAAAACTGTTTTTT.

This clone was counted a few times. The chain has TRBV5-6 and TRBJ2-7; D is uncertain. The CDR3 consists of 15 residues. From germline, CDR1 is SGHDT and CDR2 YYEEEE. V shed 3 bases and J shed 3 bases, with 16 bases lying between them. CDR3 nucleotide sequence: TGTGCCAGCAGCTCTCTAAACGCCCCCCTCTACGAGCAGTACTTC. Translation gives CASSSLNAPLYEQYF.

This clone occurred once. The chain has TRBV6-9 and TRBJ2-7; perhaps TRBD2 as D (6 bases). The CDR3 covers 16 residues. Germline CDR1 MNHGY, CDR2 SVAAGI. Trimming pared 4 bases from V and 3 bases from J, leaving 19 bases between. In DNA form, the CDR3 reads TGTGCCAGCAGTTCTTGTACGGGAGAGGGAATCTACGAGCAGTACTTC. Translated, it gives CASSSCTGEGIYEQYF.

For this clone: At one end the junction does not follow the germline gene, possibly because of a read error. This CDR3 is CSSSLVWTSTDTQYF. CDR3 nucleotide sequence: TGTTCCAGCAGCTTAGTCTGGACTAGCACAGATACGCAGTATTTT. The V gene is TRBV7-9, the J gene TRBJ2-3; tentatively, D is TRBD2 (5 bases). The CDR3 loop spans 15 amino acids. Germline V lookup: CDR1 SEHNR, CDR2 FQNEAQ (reference sequence).